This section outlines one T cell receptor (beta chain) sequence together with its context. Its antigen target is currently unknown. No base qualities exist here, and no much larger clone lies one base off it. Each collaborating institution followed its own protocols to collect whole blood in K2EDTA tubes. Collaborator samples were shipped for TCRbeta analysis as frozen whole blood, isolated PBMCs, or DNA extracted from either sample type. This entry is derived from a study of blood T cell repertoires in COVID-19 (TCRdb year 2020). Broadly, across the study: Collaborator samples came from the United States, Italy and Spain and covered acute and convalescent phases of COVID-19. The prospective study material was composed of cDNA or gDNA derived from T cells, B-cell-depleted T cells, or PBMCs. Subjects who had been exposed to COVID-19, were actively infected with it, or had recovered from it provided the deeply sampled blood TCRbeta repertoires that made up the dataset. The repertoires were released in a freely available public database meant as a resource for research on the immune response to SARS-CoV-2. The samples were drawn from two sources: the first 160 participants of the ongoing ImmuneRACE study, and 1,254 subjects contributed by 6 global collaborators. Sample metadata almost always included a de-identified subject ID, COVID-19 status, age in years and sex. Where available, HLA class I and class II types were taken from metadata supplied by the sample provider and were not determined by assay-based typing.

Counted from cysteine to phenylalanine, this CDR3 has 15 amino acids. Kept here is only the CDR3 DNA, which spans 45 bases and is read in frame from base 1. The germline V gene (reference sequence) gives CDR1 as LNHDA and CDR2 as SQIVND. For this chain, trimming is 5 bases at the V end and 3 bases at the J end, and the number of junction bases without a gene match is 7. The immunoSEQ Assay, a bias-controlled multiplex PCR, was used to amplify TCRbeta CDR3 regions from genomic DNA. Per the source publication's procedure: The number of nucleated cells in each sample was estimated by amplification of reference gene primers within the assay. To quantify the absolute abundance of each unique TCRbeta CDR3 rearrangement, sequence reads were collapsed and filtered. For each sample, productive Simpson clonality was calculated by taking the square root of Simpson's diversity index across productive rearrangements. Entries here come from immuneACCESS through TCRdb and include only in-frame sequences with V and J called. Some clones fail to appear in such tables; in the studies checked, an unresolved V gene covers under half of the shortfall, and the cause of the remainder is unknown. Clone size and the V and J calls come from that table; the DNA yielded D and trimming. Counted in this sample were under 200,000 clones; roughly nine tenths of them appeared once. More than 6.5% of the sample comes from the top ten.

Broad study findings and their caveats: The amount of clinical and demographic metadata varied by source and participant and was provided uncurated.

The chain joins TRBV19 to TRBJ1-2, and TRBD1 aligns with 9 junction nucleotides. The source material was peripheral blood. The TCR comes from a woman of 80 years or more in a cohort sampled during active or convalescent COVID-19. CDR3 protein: CASSGTGGLHYGYTF. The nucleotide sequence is TGTGCCAGTAGTGGAACAGGGGGCCTCCACTATGGCTACACCTTC.